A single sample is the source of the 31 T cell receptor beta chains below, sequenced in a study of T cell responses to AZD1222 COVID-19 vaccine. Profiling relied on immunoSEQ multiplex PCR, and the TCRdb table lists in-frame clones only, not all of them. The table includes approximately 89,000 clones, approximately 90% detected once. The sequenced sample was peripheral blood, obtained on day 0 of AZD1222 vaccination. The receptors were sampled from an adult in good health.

The CDR3 DNA sequence: TGCGCCAGCAGCCTGCCCAGGGCTCGGACACCCGAAGAGACCCAGTACTTC. Translation: CASSLPRARTPEETQYF. This chain connects TRBV5-1 to TRBJ2-5, with D possibly TRBD1 on 5 matching bases. CDR3 length equals 17 residues. Germline assignment: CDR1 SGHRS and CDR2 YFSETQ. Trimming stripped 4 bases from V and 3 bases from J, with 22 bases between.

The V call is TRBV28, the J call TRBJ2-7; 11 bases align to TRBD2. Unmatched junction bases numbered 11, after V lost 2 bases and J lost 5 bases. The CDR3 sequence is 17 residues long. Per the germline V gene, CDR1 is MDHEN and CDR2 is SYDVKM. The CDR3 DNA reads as TGTGCCAGCAGTTTAGGGGTAGCGGGAGGGCCTTTCCACGAGCAGTACTTC. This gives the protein CASSLGVAGGPFHEQYF.

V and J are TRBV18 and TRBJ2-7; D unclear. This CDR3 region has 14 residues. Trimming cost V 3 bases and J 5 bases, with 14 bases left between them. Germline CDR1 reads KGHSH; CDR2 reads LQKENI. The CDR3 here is CASSPVSSFDEQYF. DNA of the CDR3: TGTGCCAGCTCACCGGTCTCTAGTTTCGACGAGCAGTACTTC.

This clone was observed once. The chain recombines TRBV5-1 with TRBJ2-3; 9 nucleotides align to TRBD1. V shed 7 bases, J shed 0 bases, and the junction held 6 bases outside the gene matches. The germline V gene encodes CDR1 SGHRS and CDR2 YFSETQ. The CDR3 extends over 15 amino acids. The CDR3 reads CASWSGQGSTDTQYF. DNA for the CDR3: TGCGCCAGCTGGTCGGGACAGGGAAGCACAGATACGCAGTATTTT. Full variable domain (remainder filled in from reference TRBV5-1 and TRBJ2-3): KAGVTQTPRYLIKTRGQQVTLSCSPISGHRSVSWYQQTPGQGLQFLFEYFSETQRNKGNFPGRFSGRQFSNSRSEMNVSTLELGDSALYLCASWSGQGSTDTQYFGPGTRLTVL.

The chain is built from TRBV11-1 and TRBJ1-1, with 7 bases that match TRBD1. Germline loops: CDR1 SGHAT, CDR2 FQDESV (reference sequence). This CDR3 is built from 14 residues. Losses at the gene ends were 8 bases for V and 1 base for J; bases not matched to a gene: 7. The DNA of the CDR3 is TGTGCCAGCTCCGCCCAGGGGGAGAACACTGAAGCTTTCTTT. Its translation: CASSAQGENTEAFF. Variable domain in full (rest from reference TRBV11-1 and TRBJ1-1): EAEVAQSPRYKITEKSQAVAFWCDPISGHATLYWYRQILGQGPELLVQFQDESVVDDSQLPKDRFSAERLKGVDSTLKIQPAELGDSAMYLCASSAQGENTEAFFGQGTRLTVV.

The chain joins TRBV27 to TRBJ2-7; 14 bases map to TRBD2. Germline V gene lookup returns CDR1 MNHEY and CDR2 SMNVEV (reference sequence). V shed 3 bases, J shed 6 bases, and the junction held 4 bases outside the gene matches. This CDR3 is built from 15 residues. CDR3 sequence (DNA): TGTGCCAGCAGTTTGGATGGGACTAGCGGGGGCGAGCAGTACTTC. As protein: CASSLDGTSGGEQYF.

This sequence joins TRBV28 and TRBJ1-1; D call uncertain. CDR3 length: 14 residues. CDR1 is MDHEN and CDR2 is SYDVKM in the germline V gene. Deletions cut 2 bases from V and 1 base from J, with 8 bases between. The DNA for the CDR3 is TGTGCCAGCAGTTTAACCGGTAGGAACACTGAAGCTTTCTTT. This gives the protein CASSLTGRNTEAFF.

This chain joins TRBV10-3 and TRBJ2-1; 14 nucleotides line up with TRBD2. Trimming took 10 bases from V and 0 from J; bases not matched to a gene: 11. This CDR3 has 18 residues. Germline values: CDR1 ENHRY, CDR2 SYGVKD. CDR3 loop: CATKGGLAGASSYNEQFF. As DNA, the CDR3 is TGTGCCACCAAAGGGGGACTAGCGGGAGCCAGCTCCTACAATGAGCAGTTCTTC.

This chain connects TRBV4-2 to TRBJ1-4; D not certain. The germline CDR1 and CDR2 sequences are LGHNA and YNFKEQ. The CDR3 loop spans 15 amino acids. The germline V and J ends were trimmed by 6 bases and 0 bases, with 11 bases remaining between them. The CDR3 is CASRGRFATNEKLFF. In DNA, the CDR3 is TGTGCCAGCAGGGGCAGGTTCGCAACTAATGAAAAACTGTTTTTT.

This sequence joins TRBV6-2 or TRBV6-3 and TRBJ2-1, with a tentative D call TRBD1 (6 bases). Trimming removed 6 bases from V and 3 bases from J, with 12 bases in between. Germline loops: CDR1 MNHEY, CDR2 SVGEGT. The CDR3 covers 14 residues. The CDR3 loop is CASSPGQNYNEQFF. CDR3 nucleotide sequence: TGTGCCAGCAGCCCCGGACAGAACTACAATGAGCAGTTCTTC.

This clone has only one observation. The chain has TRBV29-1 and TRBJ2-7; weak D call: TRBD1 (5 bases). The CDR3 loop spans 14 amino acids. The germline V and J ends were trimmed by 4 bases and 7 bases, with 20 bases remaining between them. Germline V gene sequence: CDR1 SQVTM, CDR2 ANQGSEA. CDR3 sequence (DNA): TGCAGCGTTGGGCCTCGGCAGGGTAGTTTTGAGCAGTACTTC. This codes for CSVGPRQGSFEQYF.

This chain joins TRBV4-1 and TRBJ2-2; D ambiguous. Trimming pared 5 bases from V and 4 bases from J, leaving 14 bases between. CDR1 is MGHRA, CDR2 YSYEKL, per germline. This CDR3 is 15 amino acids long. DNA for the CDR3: TGCGCCAGCAGCGCTCAAGGGCGGCGCACCGGGGAGCTGTTTTTT. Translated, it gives CASSAQGRRTGELFF.

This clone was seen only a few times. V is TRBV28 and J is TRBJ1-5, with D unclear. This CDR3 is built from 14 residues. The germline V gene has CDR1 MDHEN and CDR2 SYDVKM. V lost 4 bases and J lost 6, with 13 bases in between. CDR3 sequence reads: CASSYPSWGQPQHF. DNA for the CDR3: TGTGCCAGCAGTTACCCCAGTTGGGGTCAGCCCCAGCATTTT.

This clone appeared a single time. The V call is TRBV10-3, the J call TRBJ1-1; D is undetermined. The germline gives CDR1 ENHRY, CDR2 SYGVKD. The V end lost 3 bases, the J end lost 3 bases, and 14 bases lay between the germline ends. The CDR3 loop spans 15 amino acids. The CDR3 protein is CAISDSSHSDTEAFF. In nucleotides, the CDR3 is TGTGCCATCAGTGATTCCTCCCACTCGGACACTGAAGCTTTCTTT.

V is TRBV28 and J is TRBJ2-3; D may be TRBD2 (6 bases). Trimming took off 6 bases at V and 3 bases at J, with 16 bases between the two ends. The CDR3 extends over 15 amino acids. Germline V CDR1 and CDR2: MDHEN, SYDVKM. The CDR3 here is CASSLPATRTDTQYF. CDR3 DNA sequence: TGTGCCAGCAGCCTACCCGCGACTAGAACAGATACGCAGTATTTT.

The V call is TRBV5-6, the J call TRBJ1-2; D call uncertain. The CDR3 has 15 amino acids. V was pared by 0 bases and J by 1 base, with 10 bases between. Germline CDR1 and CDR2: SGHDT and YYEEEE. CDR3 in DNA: TGTGCCAGCAGCTTGGCTGGAGCTGGTAACTATGGCTACACCTTC. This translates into CASSLAGAGNYGYTF.

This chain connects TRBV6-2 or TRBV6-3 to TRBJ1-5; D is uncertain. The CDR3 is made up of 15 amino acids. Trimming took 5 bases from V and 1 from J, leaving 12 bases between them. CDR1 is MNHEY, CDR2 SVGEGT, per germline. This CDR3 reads CASSGVGPSNQPQHF. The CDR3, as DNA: TGTGCCAGCAGTGGGGTCGGACCGAGCAATCAGCCCCAGCATTTT.

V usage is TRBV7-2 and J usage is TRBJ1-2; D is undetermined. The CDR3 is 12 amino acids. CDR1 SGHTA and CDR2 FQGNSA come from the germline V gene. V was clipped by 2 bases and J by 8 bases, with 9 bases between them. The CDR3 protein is CASSLNQQGYTF. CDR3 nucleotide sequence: TGTGCCAGCAGCTTAAACCAGCAAGGCTACACCTTC.

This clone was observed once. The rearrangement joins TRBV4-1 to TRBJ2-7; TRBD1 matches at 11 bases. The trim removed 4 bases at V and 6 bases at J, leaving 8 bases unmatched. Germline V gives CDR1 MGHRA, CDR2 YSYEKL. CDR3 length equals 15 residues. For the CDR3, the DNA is TGCGCCAGCAGCCGAGGACAGGGGGCCTTGGGCGAGCAGTACTTC. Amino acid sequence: CASSRGQGALGEQYF.

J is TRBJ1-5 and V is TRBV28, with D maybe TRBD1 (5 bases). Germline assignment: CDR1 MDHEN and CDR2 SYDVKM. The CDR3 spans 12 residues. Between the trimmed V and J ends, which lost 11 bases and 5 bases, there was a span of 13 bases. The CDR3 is CALGGNHQPQHF. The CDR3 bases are TGTGCCCTGGGGGGGAACCATCAGCCCCAGCATTTT. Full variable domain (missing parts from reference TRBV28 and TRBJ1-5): DVKVTQSSRYLVKRTGEKVFLECVQDMDHENMFWYRQDPGLGLRLIYFSYDVKMKEKGDIPEGYSVSREKKERFSLILESASTNQTSMYLCALGGNHQPQHFGDGTRLSIL.

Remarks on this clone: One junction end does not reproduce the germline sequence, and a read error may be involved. The CDR3 sequence is CASSRYRGF. The DNA for the CDR3 is TGTGCCAGCAGCCGCTACAGGGGATTC. The chain links TRBV11-3 to TRBJ2-7; 7 positions agree with TRBD1. Germline V gene lookup returns CDR1 SGHNT and CDR2 YENEEA. The CDR3 spans 9 residues. The complete variable domain, with remaining parts taken from reference TRBV11-3 and TRBJ2-7, reads EAGVVQSPRYKIIEKKQPVAFWCNPISGHNTLYWYLQNLGQGPELLIRYENEEAVDDSQLPKDRFSAERLKGVDSTLKIQPAELGDSAVYLCASSRYRGFGPGTRLTVT.

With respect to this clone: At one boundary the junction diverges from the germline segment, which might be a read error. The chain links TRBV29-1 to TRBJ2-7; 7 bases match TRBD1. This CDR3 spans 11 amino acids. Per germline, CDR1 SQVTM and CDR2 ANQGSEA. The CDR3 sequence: CSALEAGTESF. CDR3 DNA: TGCAGCGCCCTGGAAGCCGGGACAGAGAGCTTC.

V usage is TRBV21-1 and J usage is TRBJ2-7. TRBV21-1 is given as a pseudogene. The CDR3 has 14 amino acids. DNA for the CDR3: TGTGCCAGCAGCAAAGAAGGTGGACGCTACGAGCAGTACTTC. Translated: CASSKEGGRYEQYF.

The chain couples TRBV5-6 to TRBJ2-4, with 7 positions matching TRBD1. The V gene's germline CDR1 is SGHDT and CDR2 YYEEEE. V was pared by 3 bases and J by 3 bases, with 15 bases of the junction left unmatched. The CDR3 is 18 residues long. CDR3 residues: CASSSDLGGRHFKNIQYF. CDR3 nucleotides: TGTGCCAGCAGCTCCGACTTAGGGGGCCGGCACTTCAAAAACATTCAGTACTTC.

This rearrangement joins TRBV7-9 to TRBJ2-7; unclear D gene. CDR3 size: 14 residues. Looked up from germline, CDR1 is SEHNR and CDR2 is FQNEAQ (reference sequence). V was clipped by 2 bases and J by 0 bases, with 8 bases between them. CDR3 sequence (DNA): TGTGCCAGCAGCTTAACGGCCAGCTCCTACGAGCAGTACTTC. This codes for CASSLTASSYEQYF.

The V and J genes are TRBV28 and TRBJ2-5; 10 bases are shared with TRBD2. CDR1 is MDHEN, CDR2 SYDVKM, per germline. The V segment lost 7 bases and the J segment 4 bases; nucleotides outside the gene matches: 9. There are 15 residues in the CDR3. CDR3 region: CASTPAGGPLETQYF. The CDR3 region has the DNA TGTGCCAGCACCCCAGCGGGAGGGCCGTTAGAGACCCAGTACTTC.

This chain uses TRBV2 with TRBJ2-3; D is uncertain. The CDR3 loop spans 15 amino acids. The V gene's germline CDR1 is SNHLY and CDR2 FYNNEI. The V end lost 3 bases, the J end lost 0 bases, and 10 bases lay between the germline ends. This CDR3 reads CASSETIPSTDTQYF. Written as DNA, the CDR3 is TGTGCCAGCAGTGAGACAATACCTAGCACAGATACGCAGTATTTT.

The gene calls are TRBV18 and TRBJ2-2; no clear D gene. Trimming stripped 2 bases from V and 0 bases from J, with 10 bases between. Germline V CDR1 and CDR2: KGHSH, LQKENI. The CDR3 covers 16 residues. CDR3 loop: CASSPNSPANTGELFF. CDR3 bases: TGTGCCAGCTCACCAAACTCGCCAGCGAACACCGGGGAGCTGTTTTTT.

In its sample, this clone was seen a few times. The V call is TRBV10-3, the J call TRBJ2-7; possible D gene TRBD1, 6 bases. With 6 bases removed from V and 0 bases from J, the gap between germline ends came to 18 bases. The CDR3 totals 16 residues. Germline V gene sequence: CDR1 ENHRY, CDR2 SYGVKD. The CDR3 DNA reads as TGTGCCATCAGCGACCCGAACAGGGTTCGCTCCTACGAGCAGTACTTC. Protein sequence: CAISDPNRVRSYEQYF.

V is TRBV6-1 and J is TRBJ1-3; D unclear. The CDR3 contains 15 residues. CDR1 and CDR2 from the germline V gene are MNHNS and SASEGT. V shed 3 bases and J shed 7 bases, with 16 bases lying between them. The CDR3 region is CASSEQPTVENTIYF. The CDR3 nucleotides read TGTGCCAGCAGTGAGCAGCCCACGGTGGAGAACACCATATATTTT.

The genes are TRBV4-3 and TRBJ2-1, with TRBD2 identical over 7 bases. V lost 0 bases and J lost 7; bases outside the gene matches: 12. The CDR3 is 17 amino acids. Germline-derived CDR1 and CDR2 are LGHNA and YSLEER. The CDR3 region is CASSQDLFGGSGNEQFF. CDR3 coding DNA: TGCGCCAGCAGCCAAGATTTATTCGGCGGGAGCGGGAATGAGCAGTTCTTC.